The T cell receptor (beta chain) under discussion was sequenced for a study of cytomegalovirus exposure and HLA in healthy donors. The overall study: Later analysis reported that the 120 or so validation repertoires shared the platform of the approximately 620 first-cohort repertoires.

A word on this clone: The antigen is undetermined.

General study results and limits: Researchers catalogued approximately 170 TCR beta chains as cytomegalovirus-associated. Within the 120 or so validation repertoires, first-cohort TCR clusters tended to co-occur, according to a later analysis.

Measured with immunoSEQ multiplex PCR; TCRdb has only the in-frame clones, and not every one. This sample has 150,000 to 200,000 clones; 91% occur once, and the top ten carry around 3%. CDR3 size: 17 residues. V was clipped by 5 bases and J by 1 base, with 20 bases between them. Germline values: CDR1 SGHAT, CDR2 FQNNGV. The validation cohort, a group of more than 100 subjects, included the donors and was separate from the roughly 700-subject first cohort. This sequence originates from a young woman in good health and CMV-seropositive. Sequenced: PBMCs. The chain is built from TRBV11-2 and TRBJ2-5, with D possibly being TRBD2 (5 bases). The chain's CDR3 is CASSKRVRDRVQETQYF. The CDR3 DNA follows: TGTGCCAGCAGCAAAAGGGTACGGGATAGAGTCCAAGAGACCCAGTACTTC.